This T cell receptor (beta chain) stems from a study of blood T cell repertoires in COVID-19 (dated by TCRdb to 2019 to 2021). As for the study more broadly: Collaborator samples came from the United States, Italy and Spain and covered acute and convalescent phases of COVID-19. The prospective study material was composed of cDNA or gDNA derived from T cells, B-cell-depleted T cells, or PBMCs. Deeply sampled blood TCRbeta repertoires from subjects exposed to, actively infected with, or recovered from COVID-19 were included in the dataset. A freely available public database, intended as a resource for researchers studying the immune response to SARS-CoV-2, is where the repertoires were released. The samples were drawn from two sources: the first 160 participants of the ongoing ImmuneRACE study, and 1,254 subjects contributed by 6 global collaborators. Nearly every sample came with metadata listing a de-identified subject ID, COVID-19 status, age in years and sex. Where available, HLA class I and class II types were taken from metadata supplied by the sample provider and were not determined by assay-based typing.

The immunoSEQ Assay, a bias-controlled multiplex PCR, was used to amplify TCRbeta CDR3 regions from genomic DNA. As for how the authors treated the data: The number of nucleated cells in each sample was estimated from the amplification of reference gene primers within the assay. Sequence reads were collapsed and filtered to measure the absolute abundance of every unique TCRbeta CDR3 rearrangement. For each sample, productive Simpson clonality was calculated as the square root of Simpson's diversity index across productive rearrangements. TCRdb took this table from immuneACCESS and kept in-frame rearrangements with V and J called. Such tables lack part of the clones; where checked against another copy, unresolved V genes explain under half of the gap, and the rest is unexplained. For V, J and clone size, that table is used; D and trimming come from the DNA. The table for this sample lists more than 10,000 clones; almost 90% of them were counted only once. Of the sample, about 20% is held by the ten largest clones.

The paper as a whole reports these results and caveats: How much clinical and demographic metadata was included differed by source and by participant, and the metadata was provided uncurated.

Collaborating institutions collected whole blood in K2EDTA tubes following their own protocols. For TCRbeta analysis, collaborator samples were shipped as frozen whole blood, as isolated PBMCs, or as DNA extracted from either sample type. The germline V gene gives CDR1 as SGHVS and CDR2 as FQNEAQ. The CDR3 holds 17 amino acids from the cysteine to the phenylalanine. CDR3 DNA is the only sequence kept; it has 51 bases, read in frame from the first base. The germline V and J ends show losses of 4 bases and 5 bases respectively, and no gene match explains 11 bases of the junction. A note on this clone: It lacks a known antigen. No base-level quality is on record; no much larger clone is a single base apart.

Material for sequencing was peripheral blood. The receptor was isolated from a human donor with active COVID-19. The donor label of this sample is uncertain. In this chain, TRBV7-8 is recombined with TRBJ1-1, and 12 bases in between align with TRBD1. The nucleotide sequence reads TGTGCCAGCAGCTCCTTGGGACAGGGGGCGAGAAGGACTGAAGCTTTCTTT. It codes for CASSSLGQGARRTEAFF.